Listed here is a single TCR beta chain. The entry originates in a study of control samples from healthy donors and cancer patients. Germline CDR1 SGDLS, CDR2 YYNGEE. The CDR3 extends over 15 amino acids. J lost 6 bases, V lost 0 bases, and 9 bases had no gene match. Some clones are missing from TCRdb's copy, which holds only in-frame ones; the method was immunoSEQ multiplex PCR. The sample contains 160,000 or so clones, roughly 93% of which appear only once. The V call is TRBV9, the J call TRBJ2-7; the match to TRBD2 covers 7 bases. The TCR comes from a man between 45 and 60 years old in good health. The specimen sequenced was blood. CDR3 DNA sequence: TGTGCCAGCAGCGTAGAGGTGGGAGGGCCGGGCGAGCAGTACTTC. Protein sequence: CASSVEVGGPGEQYF.